This T cell receptor beta chain was obtained from a study of human T cells and chemical hapten exposure. In the study overall: The use of 2% DPC on roughly 2 cm by roughly 2 cm of upper inner arm skin constituted sensitization. Diphenylcyclopropenone was applied weekly to patients' scalps across the roughly 23-week study.

The V gene end was trimmed by 4 bases and the J gene end by 1 base; junction bases not matched to a gene: 9. This CDR3 has 16 residues. Regarding time point: pre-sensitization, week 0. Documented treatment: therapeutic diphenylcyclopropenone sensitization with weekly scalp DPC. Blood draws came first, before each patch test. Original methodology: A typical sample had approximately 93,000 TCRs, with 23,224 to 690,600 overall. TCRdb redid the calling of the RACE reads with MiXCR, one entry per CDR3 protein. The V and J calls were not made by the authors but by TCRdb's processing. Found here are around 300,000 distinct CDR3 sequences, around 5% of them singletons; the top ten hold about 8.7%. This clonotype has at least ten counts.

V and J are TRBV12-3 or TRBV12-4 and TRBJ1-1; 7 nucleotides align to TRBD1. This TCR derives from a woman under 30 with alopecia areata. Some clones in this sample may be carry-over from other donors' samples. This specimen consisted of whole blood, obtained in connection with sensitization to the hapten diphenylcyclopropenone (DPC). CDR3 region: CASSSNRGGGNTEAFF. CDR3 bases: TGTGCCAGCAGTTCCAACCGAGGGGGCGGGAACACTGAAGCTTTCTTT.